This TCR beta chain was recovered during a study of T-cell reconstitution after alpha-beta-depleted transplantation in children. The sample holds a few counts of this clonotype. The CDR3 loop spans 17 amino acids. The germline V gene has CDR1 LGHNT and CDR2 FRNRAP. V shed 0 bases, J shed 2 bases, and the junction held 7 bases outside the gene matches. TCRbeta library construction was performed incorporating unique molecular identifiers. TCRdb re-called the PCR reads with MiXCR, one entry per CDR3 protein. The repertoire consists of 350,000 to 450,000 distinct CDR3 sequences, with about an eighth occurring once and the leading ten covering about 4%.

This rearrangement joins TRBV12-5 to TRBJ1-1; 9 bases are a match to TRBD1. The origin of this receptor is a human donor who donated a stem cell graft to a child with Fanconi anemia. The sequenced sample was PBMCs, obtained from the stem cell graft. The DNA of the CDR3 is TGTGCTAGTGGTTTGGTAGACAGGGGGGGAGTCAACACTGAAGCTTTCTTT. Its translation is CASGLVDRGGVNTEAFF.